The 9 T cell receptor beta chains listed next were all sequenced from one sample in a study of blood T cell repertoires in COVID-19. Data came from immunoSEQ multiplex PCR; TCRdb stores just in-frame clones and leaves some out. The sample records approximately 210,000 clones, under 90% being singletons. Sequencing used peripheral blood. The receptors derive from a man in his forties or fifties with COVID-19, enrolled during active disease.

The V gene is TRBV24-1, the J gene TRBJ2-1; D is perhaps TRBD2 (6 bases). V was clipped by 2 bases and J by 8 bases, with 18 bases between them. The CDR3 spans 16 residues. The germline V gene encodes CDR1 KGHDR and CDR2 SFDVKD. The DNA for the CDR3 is TGTGCCACCAGTGATTCCCCGATGTTGGGAGGCCATGAGCAGTTCTTC. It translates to CATSDSPMLGGHEQFF.

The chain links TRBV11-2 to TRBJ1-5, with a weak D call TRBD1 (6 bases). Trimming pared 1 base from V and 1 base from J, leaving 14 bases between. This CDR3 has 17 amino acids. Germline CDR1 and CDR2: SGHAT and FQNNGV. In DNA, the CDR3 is TGTGCCAGCAGCTTAGCCCCTCTCAGGGGAAGCAATCAGCCCCAGCATTTT. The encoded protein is CASSLAPLRGSNQPQHF.

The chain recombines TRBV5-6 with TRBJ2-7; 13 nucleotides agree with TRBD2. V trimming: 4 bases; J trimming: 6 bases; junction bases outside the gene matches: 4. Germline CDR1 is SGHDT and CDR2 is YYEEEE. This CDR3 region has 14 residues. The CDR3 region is CASSRWTSGSEQYF. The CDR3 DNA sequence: TGTGCCAGCAGCCGTTGGACTAGCGGGAGCGAGCAGTACTTC. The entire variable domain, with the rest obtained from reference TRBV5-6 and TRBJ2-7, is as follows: DAGVTQSPTHLIKTRGQQVTLRCSPKSGHDTVSWYQQALGQGPQFIFQYYEEEERQRGNFPDRFSGHQFPNYSSELNVNALLLGDSALYLCASSRWTSGSEQYFGPGTRLTVT.

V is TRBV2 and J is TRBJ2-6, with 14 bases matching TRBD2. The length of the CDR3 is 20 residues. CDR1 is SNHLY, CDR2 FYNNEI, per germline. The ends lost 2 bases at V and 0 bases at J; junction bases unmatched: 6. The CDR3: CASSEWTSGRKHSGANVLTF. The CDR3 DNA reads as TGTGCCAGCAGTGAATGGACTAGCGGGAGGAAACACTCTGGGGCCAACGTCCTGACTTTC.

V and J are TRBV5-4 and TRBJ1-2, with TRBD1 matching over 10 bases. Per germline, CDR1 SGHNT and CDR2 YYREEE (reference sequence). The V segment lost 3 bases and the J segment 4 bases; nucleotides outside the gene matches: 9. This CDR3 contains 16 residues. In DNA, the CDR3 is TGTGCCAGCAGCTCGATTACCGGGACAGGGGCCTATGGCTACACCTTC. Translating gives CASSSITGTGAYGYTF.

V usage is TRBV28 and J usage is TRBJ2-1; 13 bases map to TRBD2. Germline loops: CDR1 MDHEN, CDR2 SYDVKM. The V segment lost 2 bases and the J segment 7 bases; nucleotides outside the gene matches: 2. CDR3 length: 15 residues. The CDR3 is CASSLGTSGVNEQFF. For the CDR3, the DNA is TGTGCCAGCAGTTTAGGGACTAGCGGGGTGAATGAGCAGTTCTTC. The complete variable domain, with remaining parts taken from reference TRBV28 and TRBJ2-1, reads DVKVTQSSRYLVKRTGEKVFLECVQDMDHENMFWYRQDPGLGLRLIYFSYDVKMKEKGDIPEGYSVSREKKERFSLILESASTNQTSMYLCASSLGTSGVNEQFFGPGTRLTVL.

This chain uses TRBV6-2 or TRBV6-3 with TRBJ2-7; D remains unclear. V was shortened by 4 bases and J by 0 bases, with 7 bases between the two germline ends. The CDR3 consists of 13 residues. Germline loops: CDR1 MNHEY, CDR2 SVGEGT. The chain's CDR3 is CASSFHSSYEQYF. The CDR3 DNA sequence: TGTGCCAGCAGTTTCCACAGCTCCTACGAGCAGTACTTC.

This CDR3 reads CASSLGAGGYGEQFF. For the CDR3, the DNA is TGCGCCAGCAGCTTGGGGGCAGGGGGCTATGGTGAGCAGTTCTTC. The chain links TRBV5-1 to TRBJ2-1; 8 positions match TRBD1. CDR1 and CDR2 (germline): SGHRS, YFSETQ. CDR3 length: 15 amino acids. Losses at the gene ends were 0 bases for V and 9 bases for J; bases not matched to a gene: 8.

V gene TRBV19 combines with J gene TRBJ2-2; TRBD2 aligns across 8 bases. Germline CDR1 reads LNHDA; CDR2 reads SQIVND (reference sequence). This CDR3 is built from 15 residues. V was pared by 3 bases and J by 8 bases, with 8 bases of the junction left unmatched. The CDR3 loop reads CASSMIAGGAGELFF. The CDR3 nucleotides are TGTGCCAGTAGTATGATTGCGGGAGGTGCGGGGGAGCTGTTTTTT.